A selection of T cell receptor beta chains follows, all from one sample in a study of blood T cell repertoires in COVID-19. TCRdb keeps only in-frame clones here, not all; method: immunoSEQ multiplex PCR. The sample includes roughly 400,000 clones, roughly nine tenths seen only once; the top ten take approximately 1.2%. Sequencing input: PBMCs or T cells enriched from blood (not recorded which). The receptors stem from a man aged 30 to 45 who had recovered from COVID-19. Both conserved end residues are part of each CDR3. A D gene is named only where the DNA matches it firmly. Size tells how often a clone was seen (once, few, many) or the class of an expanded clone, and some rows leave it out.

CDR3aa: CASSLQVEQYF; CDR3nt: TGTGCCAGCAGTTTACAGGTCGAGCAGTACTTC; v_gene: TRBV28; j_gene: TRBJ2-7; abundance: -; d_gene: -
CDR3aa: CATSDPGTSGLYNEQFF; CDR3nt: TGTGCCACCAGTGATCCCGGGACTAGCGGGCTTTACAATGAGCAGTTCTTC; v_gene: TRBV24-1; j_gene: TRBJ2-1; abundance: -; d_gene: TRBD2
CDR3aa: CASSQDDLVGEQYF; CDR3nt: TGTGCCAGCAGCCAAGATGACCTAGTCGGCGAGCAGTACTTC; v_gene: TRBV3-1/TRBV3-2; j_gene: TRBJ2-7; abundance: -; d_gene: -
CDR3aa: CASSEPGQGHYGYTF; CDR3nt: TGCGCCAGCAGTGAGCCGGGACAGGGACACTATGGCTACACCTTC; v_gene: TRBV10-2; j_gene: TRBJ1-2; abundance: -; d_gene: TRBD1
CDR3aa: CASGAGEQFF; CDR3nt: TGTGCCAGTGGGGCTGGGGAGCAGTTCTTC; v_gene: TRBV9; j_gene: TRBJ2-1; abundance: once; d_gene: -
CDR3aa: CAIREIAGGLSYEQYF; CDR3nt: TGTGCCATCAGAGAAATAGCGGGAGGGCTTTCCTACGAGCAGTACTTC; v_gene: TRBV10-3; j_gene: TRBJ2-7; abundance: -; d_gene: TRBD2
CDR3aa: CASSHSLGLAGVPDTQYF; CDR3nt: TGTGCCAGCAGCCACTCCCTGGGCCTAGCGGGAGTGCCAGATACGCAGTATTTT; v_gene: TRBV3-1/TRBV3-2; j_gene: TRBJ2-3; abundance: -; d_gene: TRBD2
CDR3aa: CASREWSGTGNTGELFF; CDR3nt: TGTGCCAGCAGGGAATGGTCTGGGACAGGGAACACCGGGGAGCTGTTTTTT; v_gene: TRBV6-1; j_gene: TRBJ2-2; abundance: -; d_gene: TRBD1
CDR3aa: CASSPDRVSGNTIYF; CDR3nt: TGTGCCAGCAGCCCAGACAGGGTTTCTGGAAACACCATATATTTT; v_gene: TRBV5-4; j_gene: TRBJ1-3; abundance: -; d_gene: TRBD1
CDR3aa: CASSLPSGRDTQYF; CDR3nt: TGTGCCAGCAGCTTACCCAGCGGGAGGGATACGCAGTATTTT; v_gene: TRBV5-4; j_gene: TRBJ2-3; abundance: -; d_gene: TRBD2
CDR3aa: CAISESSPNEQFF; CDR3nt: TGTGCCATCAGTGAGTCGAGTCCCAATGAGCAGTTCTTC; v_gene: TRBV10-3; j_gene: TRBJ2-1; abundance: -; d_gene: -
CDR3aa: CASSLVGRQETQYF; CDR3nt: TGTGCCAGCAGCTTAGTAGGCAGGCAAGAGACCCAGTACTTC; v_gene: TRBV11-2; j_gene: TRBJ2-5; abundance: -; d_gene: -
CDR3aa: CASSGGNSYNEQFF; CDR3nt: TGTGCCAGTAGTGGCGGGAACTCCTACAATGAGCAGTTCTTC; v_gene: TRBV19; j_gene: TRBJ2-1; abundance: -; d_gene: -
CDR3aa: CASSPGRLAQETQYF; CDR3nt: TGTGCCAGCAGCCCCGGTCGGCTAGCCCAAGAGACCCAGTACTTC; v_gene: TRBV3-1/TRBV3-2; j_gene: TRBJ2-5; abundance: once; d_gene: -
CDR3aa: CASSLGGTLFEQYF; CDR3nt: TGCGCCAGCAGCTTGGGAGGGACACTCTTCGAGCAGTACTTC; v_gene: TRBV5-1; j_gene: TRBJ2-7; abundance: -; d_gene: -
CDR3aa: CATEIARGPGTGELFF; CDR3nt: TGTGCCACCGAGATCGCCAGGGGGCCGGGCACCGGGGAGCTGTTTTTT; v_gene: TRBV15; j_gene: TRBJ2-2; abundance: -; d_gene: TRBD1
CDR3aa: CASSLSLQGNEQYF; CDR3nt: TGTGCCAGCAGTTTATCTCTCCAGGGCAACGAGCAGTACTTC; v_gene: TRBV27; j_gene: TRBJ2-7; abundance: -; d_gene: -
CDR3aa: CSVATDSGYTF; CDR3nt: TGCAGCGTTGCGACAGATTCTGGCTACACCTTC; v_gene: TRBV29-1; j_gene: TRBJ1-2; abundance: -; d_gene: -
CDR3aa: CASSETGGTLAKNIQYF; CDR3nt: TGTGCCAGCAGTGAAACAGGCGGAACCCTAGCCAAAAACATTCAGTACTTC; v_gene: TRBV6-1; j_gene: TRBJ2-4; abundance: -; d_gene: -
CDR3aa: CASSPWTGNNQPQHF; CDR3nt: TGTGCCAGCAGCCCATGGACAGGGAACAATCAGCCCCAGCATTTT; v_gene: TRBV6-5; j_gene: TRBJ1-5; abundance: -; d_gene: TRBD1
CDR3aa: CASSHAASSGRKAQYF; CDR3nt: TGTGCCAGCAGTCATGCCGCATCTAGCGGGAGGAAGGCGCAGTATTTT; v_gene: TRBV28; j_gene: TRBJ2-3; abundance: -; d_gene: TRBD2
CDR3aa: CASSLRVWGEQYF; CDR3nt: TGTGCCAGCAGTCTGAGGGTTTGGGGCGAGCAGTACTTC; v_gene: TRBV28; j_gene: TRBJ2-7; abundance: -; d_gene: -
CDR3aa: CASSHTVGDWSPPLHF; CDR3nt: TGTGCCAGCAGCCATACCGTCGGGGACTGGAGTCCACCCCTCCACTTT; v_gene: TRBV4-2; j_gene: TRBJ1-6; abundance: -; d_gene: -
CDR3aa: CASSPYWDRDSPLHF; CDR3nt: TGTGCCAGCAGTCCTTATTGGGACAGGGATTCACCCCTCCACTTT; v_gene: TRBV27; j_gene: TRBJ1-6; abundance: -; d_gene: TRBD1
CDR3aa: CASRSVAGEFNEQFF; CDR3nt: TGTGCCAGCAGATCTGTGGCGGGAGAGTTCAATGAGCAGTTCTTC; v_gene: TRBV28; j_gene: TRBJ2-1; abundance: -; d_gene: TRBD2
CDR3aa: CASSLQAENTEAFF; CDR3nt: TGCGCCAGCAGCCTTCAGGCCGAGAACACTGAAGCTTTCTTT; v_gene: TRBV5-1; j_gene: TRBJ1-1; abundance: -; d_gene: -
CDR3aa: CASSLEGDRSSGNTIYF; CDR3nt: TGTGCCAGCAGCTTAGAGGGGGACAGAAGCTCTGGAAACACCATATATTTT; v_gene: TRBV11-2; j_gene: TRBJ1-3; abundance: -; d_gene: TRBD1
CDR3aa: CASSLRETSLGTGELFF; CDR3nt: TGCGCCAGCAGCCTGCGGGAGACCTCCTTGGGCACCGGGGAGCTGTTTTTT; v_gene: TRBV5-1; j_gene: TRBJ2-2; abundance: -; d_gene: TRBD2
CDR3aa: CASKGPIGETQYF; CDR3nt: TGTGCCAGCAAGGGGCCGATTGGGGAGACCCAGTACTTC; v_gene: TRBV2; j_gene: TRBJ2-5; abundance: -; d_gene: -
CDR3aa: CASSLAVSYREGGQPQHF; CDR3nt: TGTGCCAGCTCACTTGCCGTCTCTTACAGGGAAGGTGGTCAGCCCCAGCATTTT; v_gene: TRBV18; j_gene: TRBJ1-5; abundance: -; d_gene: -
CDR3aa: CASSHSQGLKSSYEQYF; CDR3nt: TGTGCCAGCAGCCACTCGCAGGGATTAAAAAGCTCCTACGAGCAGTACTTC; v_gene: TRBV3-1/TRBV3-2; j_gene: TRBJ2-7; abundance: -; d_gene: -
CDR3aa: CASSLWGQGNEQYF; CDR3nt: TGTGCCAGCAGTTTATGGGGGCAAGGTAACGAGCAGTACTTC; v_gene: TRBV28; j_gene: TRBJ2-7; abundance: -; d_gene: -
CDR3aa: CASSTPLGRGGQPQHF; CDR3nt: TGTGCCAGCAGCACTCCTTTAGGGAGGGGAGGTCAGCCCCAGCATTTT; v_gene: TRBV28; j_gene: TRBJ1-5; abundance: few; d_gene: -
CDR3aa: CSVDPAGAPLGSYNEQFF; CDR3nt: TGCAGCGTTGATCCAGCGGGAGCCCCCCTGGGCTCCTACAATGAGCAGTTCTTC; v_gene: TRBV29-1; j_gene: TRBJ2-1; abundance: -; d_gene: TRBD2
CDR3aa: CAWRGQLYGYTF; CDR3nt: TGTGCCTGGAGAGGACAGCTCTATGGCTACACCTTC; v_gene: TRBV30; j_gene: TRBJ1-2; abundance: -; d_gene: -
CDR3aa: CASSLDRAGELFF; CDR3nt: TGTGCCAGCAGCCTTGACAGGGCCGGGGAGCTGTTTTTT; v_gene: TRBV7-8; j_gene: TRBJ2-2; abundance: -; d_gene: TRBD1
CDR3aa: CATSRGAGGLSPYEQYF; CDR3nt: TGTGCCACCAGCAGGGGGGCCGGCGGGCTCTCACCCTACGAGCAGTACTTC; v_gene: TRBV15; j_gene: TRBJ2-7; abundance: -; d_gene: -
CDR3aa: CASSELGAGDAGELFF; CDR3nt: TGTGCCAGCAGTGAATTGGGGGCAGGGGACGCCGGGGAGCTGTTTTTT; v_gene: TRBV25-1; j_gene: TRBJ2-2; abundance: few; d_gene: -
CDR3aa: CASGLMANQPQHF; CDR3nt: TGTGCTAGTGGTTTGATGGCCAATCAGCCCCAGCATTTT; v_gene: TRBV12-5; j_gene: TRBJ1-5; abundance: -; d_gene: -
CDR3aa: CASSARQGHGYTF; CDR3nt: TGCGCCAGCAGCGCAAGACAGGGTCATGGCTACACCTTC; v_gene: TRBV10-1; j_gene: TRBJ1-2; abundance: -; d_gene: TRBD1
CDR3aa: CATSRGIIDWQGIYGYTF; CDR3nt: TGTGCCACCAGCAGGGGTATAATAGATTGGCAGGGGATATATGGCTACACCTTC; v_gene: TRBV15; j_gene: TRBJ1-2; abundance: -; d_gene: -